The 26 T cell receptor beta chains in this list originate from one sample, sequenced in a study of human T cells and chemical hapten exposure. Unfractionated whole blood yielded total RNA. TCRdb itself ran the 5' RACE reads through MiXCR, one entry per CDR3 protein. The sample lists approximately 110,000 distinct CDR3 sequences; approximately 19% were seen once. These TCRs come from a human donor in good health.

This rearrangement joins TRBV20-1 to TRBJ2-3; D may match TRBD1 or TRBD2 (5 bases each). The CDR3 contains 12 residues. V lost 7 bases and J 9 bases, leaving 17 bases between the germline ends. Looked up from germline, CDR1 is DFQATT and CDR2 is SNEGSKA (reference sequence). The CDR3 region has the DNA TGCAGTGTTAGGGACGGAGGAGGCACGCAGTATTTT. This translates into CSVRDGGGTQYF.

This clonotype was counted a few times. The CDR3 sequence is CAWSVPSMGGNQPQHF. CDR3 bases: TGTGCCTGGAGTGTACCGTCAATGGGGGGCAATCAGCCCCAGCATTTT. The genes are TRBV30 and TRBJ1-5, with D tentatively TRBD1 (5 bases). The length of the CDR3 is 16 residues. Germline V gene data show CDR1 as GTSNPN and CDR2 as SVGIG (reference sequence). V was cut by 0 bases and J by 2 bases, with 14 bases left in between.

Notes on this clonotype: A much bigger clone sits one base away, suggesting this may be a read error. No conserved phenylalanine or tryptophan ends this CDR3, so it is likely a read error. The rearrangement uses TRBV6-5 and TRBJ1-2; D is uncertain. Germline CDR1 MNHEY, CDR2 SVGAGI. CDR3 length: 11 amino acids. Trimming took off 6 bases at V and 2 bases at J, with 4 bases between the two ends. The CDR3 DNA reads TGTGCCAGCAGAAGGAACTATGGCTACACCCTC. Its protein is CASRRNYGYTL.

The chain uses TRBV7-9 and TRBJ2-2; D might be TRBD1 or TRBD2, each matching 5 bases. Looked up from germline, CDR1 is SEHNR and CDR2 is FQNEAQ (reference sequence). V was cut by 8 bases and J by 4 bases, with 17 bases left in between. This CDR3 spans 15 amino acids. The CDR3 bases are TGTGCCAGCTCTGGGGACGGCCCCTTCACCGGGGAGCTGTTTTTT. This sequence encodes CASSGDGPFTGELFF.

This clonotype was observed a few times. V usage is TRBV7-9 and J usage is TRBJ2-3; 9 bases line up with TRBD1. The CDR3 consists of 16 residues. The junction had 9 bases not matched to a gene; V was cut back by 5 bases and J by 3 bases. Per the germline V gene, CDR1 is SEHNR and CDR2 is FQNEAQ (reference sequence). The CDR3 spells CASSPDGTGWTDTQYF. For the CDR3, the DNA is TGTGCCAGCAGCCCAGACGGGACAGGGTGGACAGATACGCAGTATTTT.

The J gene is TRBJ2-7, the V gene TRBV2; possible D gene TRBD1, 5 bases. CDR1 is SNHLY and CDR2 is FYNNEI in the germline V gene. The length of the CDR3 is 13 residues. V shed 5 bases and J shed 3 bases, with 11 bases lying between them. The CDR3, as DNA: TGTGCCAGCAGTACAGGAGTCAGCTACGAGCAGTACTTC. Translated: CASSTGVSYEQYF.

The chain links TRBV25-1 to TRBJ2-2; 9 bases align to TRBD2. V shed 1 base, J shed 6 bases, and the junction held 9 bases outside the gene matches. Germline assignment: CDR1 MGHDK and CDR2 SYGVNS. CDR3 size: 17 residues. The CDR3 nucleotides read TGTGCCAGCAGTGAATGGGGCTCTAGCGGGATCGCCGGGGAGCTGTTTTTT. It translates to CASSEWGSSGIAGELFF.

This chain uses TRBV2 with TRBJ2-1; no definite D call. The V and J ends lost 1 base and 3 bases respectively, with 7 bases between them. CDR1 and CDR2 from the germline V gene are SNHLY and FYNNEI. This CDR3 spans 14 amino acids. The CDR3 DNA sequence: TGTGCCAGCAGTGAAGGGGCCGTCTACAATGAGCAGTTCTTC. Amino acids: CASSEGAVYNEQFF.

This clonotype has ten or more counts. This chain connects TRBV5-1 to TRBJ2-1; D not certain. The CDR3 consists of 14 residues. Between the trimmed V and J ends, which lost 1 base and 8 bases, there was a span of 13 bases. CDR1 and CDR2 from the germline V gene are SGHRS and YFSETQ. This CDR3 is CASSLYGPTYEQFF. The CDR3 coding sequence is TGCGCCAGCAGCTTGTACGGACCAACCTATGAGCAGTTCTTC.

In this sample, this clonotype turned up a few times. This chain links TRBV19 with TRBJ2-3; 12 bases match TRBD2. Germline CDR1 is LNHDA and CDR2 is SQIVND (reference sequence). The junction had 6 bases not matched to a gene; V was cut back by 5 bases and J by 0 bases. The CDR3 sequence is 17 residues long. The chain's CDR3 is CASSVSGTSGSTDTQYF. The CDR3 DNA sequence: TGTGCCAGTAGTGTCTCCGGGACTAGCGGGAGCACAGATACGCAGTATTTT.

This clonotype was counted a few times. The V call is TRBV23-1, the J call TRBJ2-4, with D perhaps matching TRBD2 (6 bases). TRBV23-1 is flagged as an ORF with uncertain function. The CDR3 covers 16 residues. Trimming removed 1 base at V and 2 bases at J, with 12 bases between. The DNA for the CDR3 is TGCGCCAGCAGTCAATGGGCAGGGACTCCCAAAAACATTCAGTACTTC. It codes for CASSQWAGTPKNIQYF.

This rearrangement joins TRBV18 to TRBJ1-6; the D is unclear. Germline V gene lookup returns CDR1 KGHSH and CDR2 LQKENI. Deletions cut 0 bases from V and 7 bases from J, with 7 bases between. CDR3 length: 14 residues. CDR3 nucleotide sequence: TGTGCCAGCTCACCACCGTCTAGGAATTCACCCCTCCACTTT. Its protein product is CASSPPSRNSPLHF.

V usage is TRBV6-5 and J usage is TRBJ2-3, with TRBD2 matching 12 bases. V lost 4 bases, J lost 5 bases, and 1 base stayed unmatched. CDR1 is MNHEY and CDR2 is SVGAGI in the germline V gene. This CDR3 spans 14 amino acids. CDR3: CASSSSGRGDTQYF. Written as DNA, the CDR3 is TGTGCCAGCAGTTCTAGCGGGAGGGGAGATACGCAGTATTTT.

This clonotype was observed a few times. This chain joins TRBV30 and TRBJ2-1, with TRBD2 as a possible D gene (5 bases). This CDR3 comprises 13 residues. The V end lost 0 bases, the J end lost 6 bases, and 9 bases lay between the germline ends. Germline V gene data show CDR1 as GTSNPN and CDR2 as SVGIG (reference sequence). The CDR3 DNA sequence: TGTGCCTGGAGTGTACAAGGAGGCAATGAGCAGTTCTTC. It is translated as CAWSVQGGNEQFF.

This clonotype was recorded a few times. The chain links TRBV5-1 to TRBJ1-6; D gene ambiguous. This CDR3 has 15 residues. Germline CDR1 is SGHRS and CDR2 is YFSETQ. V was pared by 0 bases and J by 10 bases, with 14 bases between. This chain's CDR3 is CASSLAVSTVSPLHF. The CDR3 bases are TGCGCCAGCAGCTTGGCCGTTTCAACGGTGTCACCCCTCCACTTT.

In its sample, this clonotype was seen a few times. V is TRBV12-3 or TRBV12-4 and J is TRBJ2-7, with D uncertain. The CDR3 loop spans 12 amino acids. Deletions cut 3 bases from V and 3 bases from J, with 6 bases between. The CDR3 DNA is TGTGCCAGCAGTTTCGACATCTACGAGCAGTACTTC. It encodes CASSFDIYEQYF.

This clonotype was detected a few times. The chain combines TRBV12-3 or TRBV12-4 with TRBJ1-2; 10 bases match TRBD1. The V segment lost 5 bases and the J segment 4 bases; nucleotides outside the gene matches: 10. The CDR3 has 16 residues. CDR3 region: CASSQGGTGVAYGYTF. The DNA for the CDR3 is TGTGCCAGCAGTCAGGGGGGGACAGGGGTAGCCTATGGCTACACCTTC.

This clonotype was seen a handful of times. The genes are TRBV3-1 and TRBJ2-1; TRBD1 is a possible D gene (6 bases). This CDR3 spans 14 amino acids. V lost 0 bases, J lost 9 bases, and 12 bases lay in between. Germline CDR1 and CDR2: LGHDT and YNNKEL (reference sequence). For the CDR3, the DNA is TGTGCCAGCAGCCAAGACAGGGGATTCAGTGAGCAGTTCTTC. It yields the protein CASSQDRGFSEQFF.

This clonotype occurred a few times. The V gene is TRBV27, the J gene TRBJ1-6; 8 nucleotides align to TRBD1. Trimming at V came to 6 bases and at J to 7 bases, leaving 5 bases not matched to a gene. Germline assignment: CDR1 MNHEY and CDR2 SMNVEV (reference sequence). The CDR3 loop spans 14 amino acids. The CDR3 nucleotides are TGTGCCAGCAGGCTGGACAGGGAGAATTCACCCCTCCACTTT. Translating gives CASRLDRENSPLHF.

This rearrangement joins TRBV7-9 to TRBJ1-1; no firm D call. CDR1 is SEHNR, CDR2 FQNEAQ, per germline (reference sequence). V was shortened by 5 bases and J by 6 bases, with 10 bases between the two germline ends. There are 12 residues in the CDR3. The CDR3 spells CASSPDFAEAFF. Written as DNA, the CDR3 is TGTGCCAGCAGCCCGGACTTCGCTGAAGCTTTCTTT. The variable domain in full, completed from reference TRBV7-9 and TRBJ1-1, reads DTGVSQNPRHKITKRGQNVTFRCDPISEHNRLYWYRQTLGQGPEFLTYFQNEAQLEKSRLLSDRFSAERPKGSFSTLEIQRTEQGDSAMYLCASSPDFAEAFFGQGTRLTVV.

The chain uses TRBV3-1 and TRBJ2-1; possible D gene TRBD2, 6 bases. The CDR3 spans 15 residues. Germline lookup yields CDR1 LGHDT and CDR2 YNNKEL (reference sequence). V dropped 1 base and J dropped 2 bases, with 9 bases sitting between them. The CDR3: CASSQGDSAYNEQFF. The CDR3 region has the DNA TGTGCCAGCAGCCAAGGGGACTCTGCCTACAATGAGCAGTTCTTC.

The chain's CDR3 is CASSKGLAGPQKAQYF. CDR3 nucleotide sequence: TGTGCCAGCAGTAAGGGACTAGCGGGGCCGCAGAAGGCCCAGTACTTC. The rearrangement joins TRBV12-3 or TRBV12-4 to TRBJ2-5, with TRBD2 matching over 13 bases. The V gene end was trimmed by 5 bases and the J gene end by 9 bases; junction bases not matched to a gene: 12. This CDR3 comprises 16 residues.

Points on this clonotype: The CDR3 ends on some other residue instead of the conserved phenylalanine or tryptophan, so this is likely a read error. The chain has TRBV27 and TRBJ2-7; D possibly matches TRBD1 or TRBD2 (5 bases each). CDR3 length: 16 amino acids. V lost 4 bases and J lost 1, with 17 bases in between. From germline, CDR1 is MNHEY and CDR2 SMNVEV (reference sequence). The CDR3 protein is CASSSPSGTVSYEQYS. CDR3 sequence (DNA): TGTGCCAGCAGTTCTCCCTCCGGGACGGTATCCTACGAGCAGTACTCC.

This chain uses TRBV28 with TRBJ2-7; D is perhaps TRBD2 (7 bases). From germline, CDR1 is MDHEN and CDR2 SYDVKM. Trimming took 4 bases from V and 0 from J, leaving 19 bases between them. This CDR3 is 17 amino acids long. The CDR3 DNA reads TGTGCCAGCAGTTCTGAGCGCCTCGGGGGGCGCTCCTACGAGCAGTACTTC. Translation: CASSSERLGGRSYEQYF.

The CDR3 region is CASSEARTSGSYNEQFF. In DNA, the CDR3 is TGTGCCAGCAGTGAAGCCAGAACTAGCGGTTCCTACAATGAGCAGTTCTTC. The chain joins TRBV2 to TRBJ2-1; 8 nucleotides line up with TRBD2. V trimming: 0 bases; J trimming: 1 base; junction bases outside the gene matches: 5. The germline V gene encodes CDR1 SNHLY and CDR2 FYNNEI. The CDR3 is 17 amino acids. The full variable domain, rest sourced from reference TRBV2 and TRBJ2-1, is EPEVTQTPSHQVTQMGQEVILRCVPISNHLYFYWYRQILGQKVEFLVSFYNNEISEKSEIFDDQFSVERPDGSNFTLKIRSTKLEDSAMYFCASSEARTSGSYNEQFFGPGTRLTVL.

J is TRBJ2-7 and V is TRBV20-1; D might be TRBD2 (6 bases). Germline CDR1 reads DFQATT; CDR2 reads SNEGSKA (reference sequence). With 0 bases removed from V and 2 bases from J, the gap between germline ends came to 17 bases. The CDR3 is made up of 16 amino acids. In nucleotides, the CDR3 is TGCAGTGCTAGAGATCCCAGGGAGGAAACCCCCTACGAGCAGTACTTC. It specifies CSARDPREETPYEQYF.